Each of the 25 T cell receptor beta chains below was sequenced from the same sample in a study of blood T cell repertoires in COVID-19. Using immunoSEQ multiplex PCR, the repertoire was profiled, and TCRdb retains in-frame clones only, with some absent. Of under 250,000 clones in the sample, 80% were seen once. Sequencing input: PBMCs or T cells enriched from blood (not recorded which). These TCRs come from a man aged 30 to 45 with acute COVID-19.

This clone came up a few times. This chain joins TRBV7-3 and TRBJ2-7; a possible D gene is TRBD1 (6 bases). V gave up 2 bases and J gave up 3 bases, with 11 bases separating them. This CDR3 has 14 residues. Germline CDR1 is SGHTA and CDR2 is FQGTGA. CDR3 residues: CASSLGGQGYEQYF. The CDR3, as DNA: TGTGCCAGCAGCTTAGGGGGCCAGGGCTACGAGCAGTACTTC.

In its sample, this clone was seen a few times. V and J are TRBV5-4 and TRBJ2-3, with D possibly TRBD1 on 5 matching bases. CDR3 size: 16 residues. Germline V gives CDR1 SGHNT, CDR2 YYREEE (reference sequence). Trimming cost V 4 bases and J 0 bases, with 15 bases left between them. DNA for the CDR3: TGTGCCAGCAGCGGAAACTCAGGGCCGAGCACAGATACGCAGTATTTT. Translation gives CASSGNSGPSTDTQYF.

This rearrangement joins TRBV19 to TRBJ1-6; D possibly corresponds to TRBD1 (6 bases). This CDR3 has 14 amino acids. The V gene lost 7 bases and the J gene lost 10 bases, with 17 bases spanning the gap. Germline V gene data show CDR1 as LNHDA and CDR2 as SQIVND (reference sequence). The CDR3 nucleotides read TGTGCCAGTAAGGAGGGGGGGCAGGGCTCACCCCTCCACTTT. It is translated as CASKEGGQGSPLHF.

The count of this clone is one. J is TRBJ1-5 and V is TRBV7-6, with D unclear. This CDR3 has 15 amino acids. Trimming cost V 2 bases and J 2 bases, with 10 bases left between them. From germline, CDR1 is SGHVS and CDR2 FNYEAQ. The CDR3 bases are TGTGCCAGCAGCTTACGGGGAGATGGCAATCAGCCCCAGCATTTT. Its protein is CASSLRGDGNQPQHF.

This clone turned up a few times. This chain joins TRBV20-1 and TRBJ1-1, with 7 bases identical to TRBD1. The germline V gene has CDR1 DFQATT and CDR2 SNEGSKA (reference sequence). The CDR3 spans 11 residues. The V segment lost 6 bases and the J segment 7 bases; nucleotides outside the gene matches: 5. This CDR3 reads CSALDRVEAFF. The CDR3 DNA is TGCAGTGCACTCGACAGGGTTGAAGCTTTCTTT.

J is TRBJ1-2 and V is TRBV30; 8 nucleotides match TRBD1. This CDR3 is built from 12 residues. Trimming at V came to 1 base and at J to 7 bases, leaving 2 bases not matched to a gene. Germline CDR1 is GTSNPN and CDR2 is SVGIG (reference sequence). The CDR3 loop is CAWSGTGTGYTF. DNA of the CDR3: TGTGCCTGGAGTGGGACAGGGACTGGCTACACCTTC.

The CDR3 here is CAMGSPGGRSGEQYF. CDR3 bases: TGTGCCATGGGAAGCCCTGGGGGCCGATCGGGCGAGCAGTACTTC. This chain joins TRBV10-3 and TRBJ2-7; D is perhaps TRBD1 (6 bases). Trimming took off 9 bases at V and 6 bases at J, with 24 bases between the two ends. The germline V gene has CDR1 ENHRY and CDR2 SYGVKD. The CDR3 runs 15 residues.

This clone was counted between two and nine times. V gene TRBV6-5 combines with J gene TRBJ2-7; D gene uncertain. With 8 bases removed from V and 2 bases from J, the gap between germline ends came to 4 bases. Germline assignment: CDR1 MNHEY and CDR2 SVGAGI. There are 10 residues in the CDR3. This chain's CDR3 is CASPAYEQYF. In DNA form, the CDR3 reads TGTGCCAGCCCCGCCTACGAGCAGTACTTC.

The CDR3 reads CATSDSMPKETQYF. CDR3 bases: TGTGCCACCAGTGATTCGATGCCTAAGGAGACCCAGTACTTC. The chain uses TRBV24-1 and TRBJ2-5; D is unresolved. V gave up 2 bases and J gave up 5 bases, with 11 bases separating them. The length of the CDR3 is 14 residues. Germline V gene data show CDR1 as KGHDR and CDR2 as SFDVKD.

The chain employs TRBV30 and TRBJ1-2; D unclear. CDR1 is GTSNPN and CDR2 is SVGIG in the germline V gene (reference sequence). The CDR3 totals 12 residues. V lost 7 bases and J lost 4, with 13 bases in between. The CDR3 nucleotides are TGTGCCTCCCTCCGTGGAGGCTATGGCTACACCTTC. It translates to CASLRGGYGYTF. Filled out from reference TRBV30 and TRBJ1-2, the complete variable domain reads SQTIHQWPATLVQPVGSPLSLECTVEGTSNPNLYWYRQAAGRGLQLLFYSVGIGQISSEVPQNLSASRPQDRQFILSSKKLLLSDSGFYLCASLRGGYGYTFGSGTRLTVV.

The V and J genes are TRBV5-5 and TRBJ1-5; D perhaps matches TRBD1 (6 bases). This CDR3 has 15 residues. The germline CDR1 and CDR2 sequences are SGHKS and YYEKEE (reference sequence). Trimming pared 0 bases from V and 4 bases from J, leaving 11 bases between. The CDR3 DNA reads TGTGCCAGCAGCTTGGCCGTGACAGGTAATCAGCCCCAGCATTTT. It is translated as CASSLAVTGNQPQHF.

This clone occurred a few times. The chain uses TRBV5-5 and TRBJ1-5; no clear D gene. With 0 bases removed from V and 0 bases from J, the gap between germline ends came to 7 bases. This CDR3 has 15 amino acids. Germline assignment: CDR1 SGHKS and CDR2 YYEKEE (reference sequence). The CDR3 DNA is TGTGCCAGCAGCTTGGACAGCCCTAGCAATCAGCCCCAGCATTTT. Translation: CASSLDSPSNQPQHF.

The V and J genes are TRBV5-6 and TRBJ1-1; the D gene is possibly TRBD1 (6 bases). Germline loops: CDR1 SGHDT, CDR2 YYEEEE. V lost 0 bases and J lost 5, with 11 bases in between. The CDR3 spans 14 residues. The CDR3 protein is CASSLVGDITEAFF. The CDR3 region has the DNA TGTGCCAGCAGCTTGGTAGGGGACATAACTGAAGCTTTCTTT.

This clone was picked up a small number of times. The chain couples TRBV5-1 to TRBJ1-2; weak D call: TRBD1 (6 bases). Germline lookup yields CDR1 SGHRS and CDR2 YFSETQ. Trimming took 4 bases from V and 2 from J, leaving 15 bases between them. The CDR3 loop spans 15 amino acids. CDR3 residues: CASSVGATGNYGYTF. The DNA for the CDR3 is TGCGCCAGCAGCGTGGGGGCTACAGGGAACTATGGCTACACCTTC.

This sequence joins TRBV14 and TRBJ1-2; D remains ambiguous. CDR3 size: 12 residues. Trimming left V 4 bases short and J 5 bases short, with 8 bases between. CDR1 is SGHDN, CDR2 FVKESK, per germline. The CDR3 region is CASSPAGYGYTF. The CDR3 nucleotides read TGTGCCAGCAGCCCTGCGGGGTATGGCTACACCTTC.

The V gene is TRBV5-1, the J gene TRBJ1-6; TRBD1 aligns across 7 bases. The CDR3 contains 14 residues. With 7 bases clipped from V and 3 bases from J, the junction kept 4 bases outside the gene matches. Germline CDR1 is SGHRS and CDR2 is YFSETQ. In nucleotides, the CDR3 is TGCGCCAGCCGTCCAGGGGGCTATAATTCACCCCTCCACTTT. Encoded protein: CASRPGGYNSPLHF.

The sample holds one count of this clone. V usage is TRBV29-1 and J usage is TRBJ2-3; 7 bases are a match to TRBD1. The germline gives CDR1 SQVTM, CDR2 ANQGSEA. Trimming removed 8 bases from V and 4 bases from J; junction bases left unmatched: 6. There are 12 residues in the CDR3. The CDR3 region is CSIRQGPDTQYF. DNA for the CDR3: TGCAGCATACGACAGGGACCAGATACGCAGTATTTT.

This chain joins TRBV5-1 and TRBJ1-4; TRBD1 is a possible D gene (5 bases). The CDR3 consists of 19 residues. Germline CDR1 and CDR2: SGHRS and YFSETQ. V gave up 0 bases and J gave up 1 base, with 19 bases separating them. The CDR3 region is CASSLAIGHRRETNEKLFF. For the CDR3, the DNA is TGCGCCAGCAGCTTGGCCATAGGACACCGGCGCGAAACTAATGAAAAACTGTTTTTT.

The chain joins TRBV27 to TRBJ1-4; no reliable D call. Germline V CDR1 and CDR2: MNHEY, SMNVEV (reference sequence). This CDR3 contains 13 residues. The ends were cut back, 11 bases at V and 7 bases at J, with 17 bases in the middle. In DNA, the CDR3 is TGTGCCTCCAGATGGCGGCTCGGTGAAAAACTGTTTTTT. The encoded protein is CASRWRLGEKLFF.

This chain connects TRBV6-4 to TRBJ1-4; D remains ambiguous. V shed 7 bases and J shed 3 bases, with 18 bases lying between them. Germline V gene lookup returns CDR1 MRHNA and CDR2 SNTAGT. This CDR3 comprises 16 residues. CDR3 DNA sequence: TGTGCCAGCAATTTCCACCGCCTCGGGGCTAATGAAAAACTGTTTTTT. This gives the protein CASNFHRLGANEKLFF.

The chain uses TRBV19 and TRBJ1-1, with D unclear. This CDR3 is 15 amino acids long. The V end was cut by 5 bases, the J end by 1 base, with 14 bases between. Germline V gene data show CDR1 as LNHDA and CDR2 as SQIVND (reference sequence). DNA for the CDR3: TGTGCCAGTAGTCTCCAACCTCGGGGGAACACTGAAGCTTTCTTT. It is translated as CASSLQPRGNTEAFF.

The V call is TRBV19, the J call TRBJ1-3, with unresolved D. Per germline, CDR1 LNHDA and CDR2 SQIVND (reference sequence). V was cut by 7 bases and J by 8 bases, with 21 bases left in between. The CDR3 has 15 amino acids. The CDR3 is CASTRTDYSEDTIYF. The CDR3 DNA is TGTGCCAGTACCCGGACGGACTACTCTGAAGACACCATATATTTT.

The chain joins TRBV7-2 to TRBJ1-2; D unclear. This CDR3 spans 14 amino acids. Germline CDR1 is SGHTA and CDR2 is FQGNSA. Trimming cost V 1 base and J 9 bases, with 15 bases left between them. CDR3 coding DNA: TGTGCCAGCAGCTTAGAACTGCTATCGCGTAGCTACACCTTC. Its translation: CASSLELLSRSYTF. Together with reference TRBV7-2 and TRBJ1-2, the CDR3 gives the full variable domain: GAGVSQSPSNKVTEKGKDVELRCDPISGHTALYWYRQSLGQGLEFLIYFQGNSAPDKSGLPSDRFSAERTGGSVSTLTIQRTQQEDSAVYLCASSLELLSRSYTFGSGTRLTVV.

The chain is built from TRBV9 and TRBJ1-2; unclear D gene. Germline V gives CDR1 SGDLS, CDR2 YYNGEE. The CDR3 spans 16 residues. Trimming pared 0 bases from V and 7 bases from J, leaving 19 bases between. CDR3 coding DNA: TGTGCCAGCAGCGTAGTTGGAGGCCCACCAAGCGGTGGCTACACCTTC. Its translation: CASSVVGGPPSGGYTF.

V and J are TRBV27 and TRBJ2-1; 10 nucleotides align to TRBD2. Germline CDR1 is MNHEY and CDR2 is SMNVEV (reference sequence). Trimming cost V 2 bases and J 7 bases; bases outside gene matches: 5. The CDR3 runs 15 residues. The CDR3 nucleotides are TGTGCCAGCAGTTTAACTAGCGGGGCGGGTAATGAGCAGTTCTTC. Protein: CASSLTSGAGNEQFF.